What follows are 16 T cell receptor beta chains derived from one specimen sequenced in a study of blood T cells in healthy people across ages. Primed by a sample-barcoded 5' primer and a J-beta primer mix, a second PCR proceeded for about 7 to 11 cycles. MiXCR, run by TCRdb on the 5' RACE reads, gives a single entry per CDR3 protein. The table shows some 1.8 million distinct CDR3 sequences, with roughly two fifths occurring only once. Sequencing was done on a sample of blood. The receptors originated from a human donor in good health.

The rearrangement links TRBV6-2 or TRBV6-3 to TRBJ1-2; perhaps TRBD1 as D (5 bases). This CDR3 contains 15 residues. V was cut by 5 bases and J by 0 bases, with 13 bases left in between. Germline V gives CDR1 MNHEY, CDR2 SVGEGT. The chain's CDR3 is CASSTLAGANYGYTF. The CDR3 nucleotides are TGTGCCAGCAGTACCCTAGCGGGGGCTAACTATGGCTACACCTTC.

The chain combines TRBV2 with TRBJ2-1; 9 bases are a match to TRBD2. The V gene's germline CDR1 is SNHLY and CDR2 FYNNEI. The CDR3 runs 14 residues. Trimming cost V 8 bases and J 8 bases; bases outside gene matches: 10. CDR3 nucleotides: TGTGCCAGCTTTGAACTAGCGGGTGAGGATGAGCAGTTCTTC. Its translation: CASFELAGEDEQFF.

The chain combines TRBV2 with TRBJ2-1; TRBD1 is a possible D gene (5 bases). Germline CDR1 is SNHLY and CDR2 is FYNNEI. The ends were cut back, 0 bases at V and 10 bases at J, with 19 bases in the middle. This CDR3 has 16 amino acids. CDR3 nucleotides: TGTGCCAGCAGTGAAGCTCGCGACAGCTACTCCTACGAGCAGTTCTTC. Its translation is CASSEARDSYSYEQFF.

Worth noting for this clonotype: Germline and junction disagree at one end, which may indicate a read error. The chain is built from TRBV4-3 and TRBJ2-7; unclear D gene. This CDR3 is 14 amino acids long. The V gene's germline CDR1 is LGHNA and CDR2 YSLEER. CDR3 DNA: TGCGCCGGCAGCCAAGAGATCAGCGCCTACGAGCGGTACTTC. It is translated as CAGSQEISAYERYF.

This clonotype occurred a few times. The CDR3 DNA reads as TGCGCCAGCAGCCCGCGAGACGGGGCCGAGGGGGATACGCAGTATTTT. Amino acids: CASSPRDGAEGDTQYF. The rearrangement uses TRBV4-3 and TRBJ2-3; D may be TRBD1 or TRBD2 (5 bases each). CDR3 size: 16 residues. The germline V and J ends were trimmed by 4 bases and 6 bases, with 20 bases remaining between them. CDR1 is LGHNA and CDR2 is YSLEER in the germline V gene.

This clonotype was counted a few times. The rearrangement uses TRBV9 and TRBJ2-7; D gene ambiguous. Germline assignment: CDR1 SGDLS and CDR2 YYNGEE. Trimming shortened V by 0 bases and J by 1 base, and 11 bases separated the two germline ends. The CDR3 has 15 residues. CDR3 in DNA: TGTGCCAGCAGCGTAGGGGTCTCCGGATCCTACGAGCAGTACTTC. Residues: CASSVGVSGSYEQYF. Full variable domain (rest looked up from reference TRBV9 and TRBJ2-7): DSGVTQTPKHLITATGQRVTLRCSPRSGDLSVYWYQQSLDQGLQFLIQYYNGEERAKGNILERFSAQQFPDLHSELNLSSLELGDSALYFCASSVGVSGSYEQYFGPGTRLTVT.

The chain carries TRBV6-6 and TRBJ2-4; D could derive from TRBD1 or TRBD2 (5 bases each). The CDR3 extends over 13 amino acids. Germline V gene data show CDR1 as MNHNY and CDR2 as SVGAGI (reference sequence). The ends were cut back, 6 bases at V and 13 bases at J, with 19 bases in the middle. This CDR3 is CASSTGTHNEQYF. Here the CDR3 DNA reads TGTGCCAGCAGCACCGGGACGCACAATGAGCAGTACTTC.

V and J are TRBV12-3 or TRBV12-4 and TRBJ1-1; TRBD1 is a possible D gene (5 bases). This CDR3 contains 16 residues. V was trimmed by 4 bases and J by 1 base, leaving 16 bases between them. CDR3: CASSSGGAVANTEAFF. The CDR3 region has the DNA TGTGCCAGCAGTTCCGGGGGTGCCGTGGCGAACACTGAAGCTTTCTTT.

The V gene is TRBV7-3, the J gene TRBJ2-3; TRBD2 agrees at 8 bases. The CDR3 covers 16 residues. Germline CDR1 reads SGHTA; CDR2 reads FQGTGA. The V and J ends lost 2 bases and 6 bases, in that order; junction bases with no gene match: 10. The CDR3 loop is CASSLQGGGTPDTQYF. CDR3 in DNA: TGTGCCAGCAGCTTACAAGGCGGGGGGACCCCGGATACGCAGTATTTT.

The chain joins TRBV27 to TRBJ2-7; tentative D call: TRBD2 (5 bases). The CDR3 consists of 14 residues. In germline, CDR1 is MNHEY, CDR2 SMNVEV (reference sequence). Trimming left V 5 bases short and J 7 bases short, with 18 bases between. CDR3 nucleotides: TGTGCCAGCAGTCCCCCCTTGGCGACGGGGGAGCAGTACTTC. Encoded protein: CASSPPLATGEQYF.

V gene TRBV4-3 combines with J gene TRBJ2-1, with 9 nucleotides matching TRBD1. CDR1 and CDR2 from the germline V gene are LGHNA and YSLEER. Trimming took 3 bases from V and 5 from J; bases not matched to a gene: 5. CDR3 length: 15 amino acids. CDR3: CASSHRTGENNEQFF. The CDR3 DNA is TGCGCCAGCAGCCATAGGACAGGGGAAAACAATGAGCAGTTCTTC.

The chain joins TRBV2 to TRBJ2-5; perhaps TRBD2 as D (5 bases). The CDR3 loop spans 16 amino acids. The V end was cut by 5 bases, the J end by 0 bases, with 16 bases between. Germline-derived CDR1 and CDR2 are SNHLY and FYNNEI. CDR3 amino acids: CASSPQLDVYQETQYF. In DNA form, the CDR3 reads TGTGCCAGCAGTCCCCAACTAGACGTATACCAAGAGACCCAGTACTTC.

The chain links TRBV7-6 to TRBJ2-2; D not certain. The germline V gene has CDR1 SGHVS and CDR2 FNYEAQ. With 3 bases removed from V and 7 bases from J, the gap between germline ends came to 18 bases. The CDR3 loop spans 16 amino acids. CDR3 protein: CASSLFNIGQGGELFF. As DNA, the CDR3 is TGTGCCAGCAGCTTGTTTAATATTGGCCAAGGCGGGGAGCTGTTTTTT.

The V and J genes are TRBV5-1 and TRBJ2-1; 7 nucleotides line up with TRBD1. Germline CDR1 SGHRS, CDR2 YFSETQ. The V segment lost 3 bases and the J segment 2 bases; nucleotides outside the gene matches: 8. The CDR3 has 16 residues. CDR3 bases: TGCGCCAGCAGCTCGGAACAGGGGTTAACCTACAATGAGCAGTTCTTC. Its translation is CASSSEQGLTYNEQFF.

This clonotype showed up just a few times. The rearrangement joins TRBV20-1 to TRBJ2-1; 7 bases align to TRBD2. In germline, CDR1 is DFQATT, CDR2 SNEGSKA (reference sequence). Trimming cost V 1 base and J 5 bases; bases outside gene matches: 5. CDR3 length: 14 residues. CDR3 loop: CSARVGRENNEQFF. Here the CDR3 DNA reads TGCAGTGCTAGAGTAGGGCGGGAGAACAATGAGCAGTTCTTC.

This clonotype turned up a few times. The CDR3 nucleotides are TGTGCCAGCTCACCGGCGTGGCAAGCTAACTATGGCTACACCTTC. Protein: CASSPAWQANYGYTF. This rearrangement joins TRBV18 to TRBJ1-2; D unclear. The V and J ends lost 3 bases and 0 bases respectively, with 11 bases between them. Looked up from germline, CDR1 is KGHSH and CDR2 is LQKENI. The CDR3 sequence is 15 residues long.